The T cell receptor beta chain described here comes from a study of cytomegalovirus exposure and HLA in healthy donors. The V and J ends lost 3 bases and 2 bases, in that order; junction bases with no gene match: 6. CDR3 length: 18 amino acids. Germline assignment: CDR1 ENHRY and CDR2 SYGVKD. PCR used 60 Vbeta primers and 13 Jbeta primers. Produced via immunoSEQ multiplex PCR; TCRdb's table is partial and in-frame only. There are about 160,000 clones in the sample; roughly 73% occur only once, and 1.1% to 1.5% lies in the top ten. The sample taken for sequencing was PBMCs. This chain connects TRBV10-3 to TRBJ2-3; 15 positions agree with TRBD2. This receptor was obtained from a woman aged 25-40 years in good health and CMV-seronegative. As DNA, the CDR3 is TGTGCCATCAGTGAAGGGACTAGCGGGGGGACCTACACAGATACGCAGTATTTT. Translated: CAISEGTSGGTYTDTQYF.